The rows below give T cell receptor beta chains drawn from one sample of a study of blood T cell repertoires in COVID-19. The assay was immunoSEQ multiplex PCR, and TCRdb's table has in-frame clones only and misses some. The sample includes 210,000 or so clones, 80% to 90% of them seen just once. Sequences were obtained from peripheral blood. These receptors originate from a woman aged 80 or over with acute or convalescent COVID-19. Both conserved end residues are part of each CDR3. D genes are given only for firm matches. Size tells how often a clone was seen (once, few, many) or the class of an expanded clone, and some rows leave it out.

size: -; J: TRBJ1-5; D: -; V: TRBV3-1/TRBV3-2; CDR3: CASSQDLSNQPQHF; DNA: TGTGCCAGCAGCCAAGATCTTAGCAATCAGCCCCAGCATTTT
size: few; J: TRBJ1-2; D: -; V: TRBV19; CDR3: CASSISDSRMGYTF; DNA: TGTGCCAGTAGTATATCGGACAGTAGAATGGGCTACACCTTC
size: -; J: TRBJ2-7; D: TRBD2; V: TRBV11-2; CDR3: CASSQTSGGFGEQYF; DNA: TGTGCCAGCAGCCAGACTAGCGGGGGTTTCGGAGAGCAGTACTTC
size: -; J: TRBJ1-2; D: -; V: TRBV10-3; CDR3: CAISEQENYGYTF; DNA: TGTGCCATCAGTGAACAGGAGAACTATGGCTACACCTTC
size: -; J: TRBJ1-4; D: -; V: TRBV3-1/TRBV3-2; CDR3: CASRGDEKLFF; DNA: TGTGCCAGCAGGGGAGATGAAAAACTGTTTTTT
size: once; J: TRBJ2-3; D: TRBD2; V: TRBV5-4; CDR3: CASSLAGEADTQYF; DNA: TGTGCCAGCAGCTTAGCGGGAGAGGCAGATACGCAGTATTTT
size: -; J: TRBJ1-3; D: -; V: TRBV2; CDR3: CASSEFARAGNTIYF; DNA: TGTGCCAGCAGTGAGTTCGCCAGGGCTGGAAACACCATATATTTT
size: once; J: TRBJ1-5; D: -; V: TRBV19; CDR3: CASSRTWPSNQPQHF; DNA: TGTGCCAGTAGTAGGACTTGGCCTAGCAATCAGCCCCAGCATTTT
size: -; J: TRBJ1-6; D: TRBD1; V: TRBV5-4; CDR3: CASSLGQGGYYNSPLHF; DNA: TGTGCCAGCAGCTTGGGACAGGGAGGCTACTATAATTCACCCCTCCACTTT
size: -; J: TRBJ1-6; D: -; V: TRBV7-9; CDR3: CASSQQGSGNSPLHF; DNA: TGTGCCAGCAGTCAGCAGGGGTCTGGTAATTCACCCCTCCACTTT
size: -; J: TRBJ1-2; D: -; V: TRBV15; CDR3: CATAVDRGYGYTF; DNA: TGTGCCACCGCCGTAGACAGAGGCTATGGCTACACCTTC
size: once; J: TRBJ2-7; D: -; V: TRBV29-1; CDR3: CSVRDTAYEQYF; DNA: TGCAGCGTTCGGGACACGGCCTACGAGCAGTACTTC
size: -; J: TRBJ2-1; D: TRBD2; V: TRBV11-3; CDR3: CASSRGGSYNEQFF; DNA: TGTGCCAGCAGCCGGGGCGGGAGCTACAATGAGCAGTTCTTC
size: -; J: TRBJ1-1; D: -; V: TRBV19; CDR3: CASSKQGLEAFF; DNA: TGTGCCAGTAGCAAACAGGGCTTAGAAGCTTTCTTT
size: few; J: TRBJ1-6; D: -; V: TRBV9; CDR3: CASSGPARTENSPLHF; DNA: TGTGCCAGCAGCGGTCCCGCAAGGACAGAAAATTCACCCCTCCACTTT
size: -; J: TRBJ2-1; D: TRBD2; V: TRBV6-2/TRBV6-3; CDR3: CASSWVAGAYNEQFF; DNA: TGTGCCAGCAGTTGGGTAGCGGGGGCCTACAATGAGCAGTTCTTC
size: -; J: TRBJ2-7; D: -; V: TRBV5-8; CDR3: CASSLAPVSYEQYF; DNA: TGTGCCAGCAGCTTGGCCCCAGTCTCCTACGAGCAGTACTTC
size: -; J: TRBJ2-1; D: TRBD2; V: TRBV3-1/TRBV3-2; CDR3: CASSQVRAGEQFF; DNA: TGTGCCAGCAGCCAAGTTCGAGCGGGGGAGCAGTTCTTC
size: once; J: TRBJ1-2; D: -; V: TRBV6-5; CDR3: CASKGGGEIYGYTF; DNA: TGTGCCTCCAAGGGGGGGGGCGAGATATATGGCTACACCTTC
size: -; J: TRBJ1-2; D: TRBD1; V: TRBV27; CDR3: CASSPTGGNGYTF; DNA: TGTGCCAGCAGCCCGACAGGGGGCAATGGCTACACCTTC
size: -; J: TRBJ2-5; D: -; V: TRBV24-1; CDR3: CATSDKGSQRLTQYF; DNA: TGTGCCACCAGTGATAAAGGGAGCCAAAGGCTGACCCAGTACTTC
size: -; J: TRBJ1-5; D: TRBD1; V: TRBV19; CDR3: CASTADRASNQPQHF; DNA: TGTGCCAGTACCGCGGACAGGGCGAGCAATCAGCCCCAGCATTTT
size: once; J: TRBJ1-1; D: -; V: TRBV19; CDR3: CASSRTGLTEAFF; DNA: TGTGCCAGTAGTCGAACAGGGCTCACTGAAGCTTTCTTT
size: -; J: TRBJ1-2; D: -; V: TRBV28; CDR3: CASRNLYGYTF; DNA: TGTGCCAGCAGGAACCTATATGGCTACACCTTC
size: -; J: TRBJ1-2; D: TRBD1; V: TRBV6-6; CDR3: CASSRPGGNYGYTF; DNA: TGTGCCAGCAGTCGGCCAGGGGGAAACTATGGCTACACCTTC
size: once; J: TRBJ2-7; D: -; V: TRBV11-3; CDR3: CASSPYGLSGEQYF; DNA: TGTGCCAGCAGCCCCTATGGACTATCTGGAGAGCAGTACTTC
size: -; J: TRBJ2-1; D: -; V: TRBV5-1; CDR3: CASSLGVEGVNEQFF; DNA: TGCGCCAGCAGCTTGGGGGTTGAGGGGGTTAATGAGCAGTTCTTC
size: -; J: TRBJ2-3; D: -; V: TRBV6-5; CDR3: CASRKTWTNTDTQYF; DNA: TGTGCCAGCAGAAAAACGTGGACTAACACAGATACGCAGTATTTT
size: few; J: TRBJ1-2; D: -; V: TRBV3-1/TRBV3-2; CDR3: CASSQATQYTVYTF; DNA: TGTGCCAGCAGCCAGGCAACCCAGTACACAGTATACACCTTC